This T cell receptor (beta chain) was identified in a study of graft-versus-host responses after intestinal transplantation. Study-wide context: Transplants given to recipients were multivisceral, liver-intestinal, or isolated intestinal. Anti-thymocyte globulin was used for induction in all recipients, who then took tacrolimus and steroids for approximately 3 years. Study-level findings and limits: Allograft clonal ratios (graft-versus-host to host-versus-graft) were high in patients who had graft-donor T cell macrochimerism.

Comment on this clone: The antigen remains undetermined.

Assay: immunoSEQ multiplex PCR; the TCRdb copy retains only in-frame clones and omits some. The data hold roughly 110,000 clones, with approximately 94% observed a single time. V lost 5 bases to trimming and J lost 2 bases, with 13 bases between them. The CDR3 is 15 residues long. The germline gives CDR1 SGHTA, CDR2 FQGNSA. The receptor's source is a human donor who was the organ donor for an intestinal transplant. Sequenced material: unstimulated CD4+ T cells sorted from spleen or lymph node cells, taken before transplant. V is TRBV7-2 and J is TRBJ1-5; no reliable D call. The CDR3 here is CASSISPGGNQPQHF. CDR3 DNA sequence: TGTGCCAGCAGCATCAGTCCTGGGGGCAATCAGCCCCAGCATTTT.